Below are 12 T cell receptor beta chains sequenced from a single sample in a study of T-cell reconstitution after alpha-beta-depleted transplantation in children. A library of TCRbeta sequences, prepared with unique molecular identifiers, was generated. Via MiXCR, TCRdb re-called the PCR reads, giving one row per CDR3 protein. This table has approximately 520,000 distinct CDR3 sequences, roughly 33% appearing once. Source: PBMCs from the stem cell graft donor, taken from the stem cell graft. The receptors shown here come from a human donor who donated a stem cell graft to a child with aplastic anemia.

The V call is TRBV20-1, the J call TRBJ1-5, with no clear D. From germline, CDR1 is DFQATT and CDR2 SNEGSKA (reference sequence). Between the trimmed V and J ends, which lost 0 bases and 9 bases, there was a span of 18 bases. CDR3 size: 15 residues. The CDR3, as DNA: TGCAGTGCTAGAGATCCGGCCTCTTTACTTGGGCCCCAGCATTTT. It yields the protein CSARDPASLLGPQHF.

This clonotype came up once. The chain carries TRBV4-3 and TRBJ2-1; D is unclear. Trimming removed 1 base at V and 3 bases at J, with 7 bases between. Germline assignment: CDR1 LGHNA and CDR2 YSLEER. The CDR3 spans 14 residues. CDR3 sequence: CASSQGVGYNEQFF. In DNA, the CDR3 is TGCGCCAGCAGCCAAGGAGTCGGCTACAATGAGCAGTTCTTC.

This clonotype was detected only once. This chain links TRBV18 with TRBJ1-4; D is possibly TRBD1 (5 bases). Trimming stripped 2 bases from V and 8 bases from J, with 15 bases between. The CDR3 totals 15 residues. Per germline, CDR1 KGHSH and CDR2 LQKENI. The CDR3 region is CASSPMAGSEEKLFF. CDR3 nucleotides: TGTGCCAGCTCACCAATGGCAGGGAGTGAGGAAAAACTGTTTTTT. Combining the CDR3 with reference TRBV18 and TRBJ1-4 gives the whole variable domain NAGVMQNPRHLVRRRGQEARLRCSPMKGHSHVYWYRQLPEEGLKFMVYLQKENIIDESGMPKERFSAEFPKEGPSILRIQQVVRGDSAAYFCASSPMAGSEEKLFFGSGTQLSVL.

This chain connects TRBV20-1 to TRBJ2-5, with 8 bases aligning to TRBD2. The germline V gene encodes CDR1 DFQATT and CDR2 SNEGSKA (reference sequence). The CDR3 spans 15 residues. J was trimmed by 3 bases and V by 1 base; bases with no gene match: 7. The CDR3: CSARVPAGVEETQYF. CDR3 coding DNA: TGCAGTGCTAGAGTCCCAGCGGGAGTGGAAGAGACCCAGTACTTC.

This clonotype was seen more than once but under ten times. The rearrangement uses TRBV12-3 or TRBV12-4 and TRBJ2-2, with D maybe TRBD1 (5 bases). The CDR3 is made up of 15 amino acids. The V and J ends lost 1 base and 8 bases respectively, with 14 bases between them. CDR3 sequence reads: CASSLEGELSGELFF. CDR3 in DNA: TGTGCCAGCAGTTTAGAAGGGGAACTATCTGGGGAGCTGTTTTTT.

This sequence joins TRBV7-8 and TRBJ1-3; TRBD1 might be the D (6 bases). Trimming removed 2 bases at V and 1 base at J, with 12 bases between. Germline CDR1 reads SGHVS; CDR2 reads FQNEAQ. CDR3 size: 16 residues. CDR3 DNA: TGTGCCAGCAGCTTACGGGGGGGCGAATCTGGAAACACCATATATTTT. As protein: CASSLRGGESGNTIYF.

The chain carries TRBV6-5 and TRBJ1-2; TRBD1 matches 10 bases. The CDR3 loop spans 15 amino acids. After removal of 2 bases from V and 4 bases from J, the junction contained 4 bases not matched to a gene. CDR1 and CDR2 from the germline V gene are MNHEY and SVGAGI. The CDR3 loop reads CASSYEGTGAYGYTF. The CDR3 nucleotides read TGTGCCAGCAGTTACGAGGGGACAGGGGCCTATGGCTACACCTTC.

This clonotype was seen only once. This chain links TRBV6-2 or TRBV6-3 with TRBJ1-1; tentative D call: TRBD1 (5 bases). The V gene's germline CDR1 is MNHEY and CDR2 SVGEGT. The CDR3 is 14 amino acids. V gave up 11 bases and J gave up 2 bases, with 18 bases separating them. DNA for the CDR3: TGTGCCTGTGAACCGGGACGGACCAACACTGAAGCTTTCTTT. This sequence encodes CACEPGRTNTEAFF.

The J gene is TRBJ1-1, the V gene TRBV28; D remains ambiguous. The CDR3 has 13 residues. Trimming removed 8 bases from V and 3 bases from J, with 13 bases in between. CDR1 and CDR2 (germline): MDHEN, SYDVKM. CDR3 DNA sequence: TGTGCCAGCGGCCTCAAGGGTTACACTGAAGCTTTCTTT. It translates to CASGLKGYTEAFF. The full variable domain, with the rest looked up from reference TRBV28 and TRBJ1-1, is DVKVTQSSRYLVKRTGEKVFLECVQDMDHENMFWYRQDPGLGLRLIYFSYDVKMKEKGDIPEGYSVSREKKERFSLILESASTNQTSMYLCASGLKGYTEAFFGQGTRLTVV.

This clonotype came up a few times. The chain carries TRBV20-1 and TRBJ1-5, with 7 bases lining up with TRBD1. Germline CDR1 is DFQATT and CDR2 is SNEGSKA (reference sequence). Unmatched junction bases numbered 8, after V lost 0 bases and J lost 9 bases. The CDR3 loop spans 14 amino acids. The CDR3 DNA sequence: TGCAGTGCTAGAGAGGGGACAGCCGGGAGGCCCCAGCATTTT. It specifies CSAREGTAGRPQHF.

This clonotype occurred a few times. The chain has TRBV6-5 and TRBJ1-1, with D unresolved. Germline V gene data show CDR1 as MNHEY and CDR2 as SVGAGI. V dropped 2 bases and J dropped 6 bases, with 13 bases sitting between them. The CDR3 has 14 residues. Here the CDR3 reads CASSYGGPGAEAFF. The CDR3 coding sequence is TGTGCCAGCAGTTACGGTGGACCGGGCGCTGAAGCTTTCTTT.

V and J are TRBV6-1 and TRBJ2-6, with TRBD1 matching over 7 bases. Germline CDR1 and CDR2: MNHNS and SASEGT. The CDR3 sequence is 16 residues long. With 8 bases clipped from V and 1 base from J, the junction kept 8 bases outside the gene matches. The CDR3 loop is CASLTGQVSGANVLTF. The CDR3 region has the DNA TGTGCCAGCTTGACAGGACAGGTTTCTGGGGCCAACGTCCTGACTTTC.